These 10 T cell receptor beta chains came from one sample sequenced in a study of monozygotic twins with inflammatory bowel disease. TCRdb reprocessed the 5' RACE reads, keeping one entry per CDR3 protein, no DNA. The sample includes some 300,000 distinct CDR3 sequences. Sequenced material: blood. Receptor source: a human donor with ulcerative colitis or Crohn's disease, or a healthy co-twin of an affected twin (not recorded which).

The CDR3 loop is CSVVPGHPQETQYF. The chain recombines TRBV29-1 with TRBJ2-5; absent DNA, TCRdb's TRBD1 call cannot be checked. CDR1 and CDR2 from the germline V gene are SQVTM and ANQGSEA. CDR3 length equals 14 residues.

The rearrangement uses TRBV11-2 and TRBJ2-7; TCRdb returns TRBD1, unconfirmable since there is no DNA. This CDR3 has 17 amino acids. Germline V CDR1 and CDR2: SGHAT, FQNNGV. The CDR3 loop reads CASSPIRRTDSSYEQYF. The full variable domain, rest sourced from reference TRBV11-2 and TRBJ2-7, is EAGVAQSPRYKIIEKRQSVAFWCNPISGHATLYWYQQILGQGPKLLIQFQNNGVVDDSQLPKDRFSAERLKGVDSTLKIQPAKLEDSAVYLCASSPIRRTDSSYEQYFGPGTRLTVT.

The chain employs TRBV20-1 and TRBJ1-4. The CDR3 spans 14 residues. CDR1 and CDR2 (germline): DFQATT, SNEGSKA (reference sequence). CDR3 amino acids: CSATVGRAGEKLFF.

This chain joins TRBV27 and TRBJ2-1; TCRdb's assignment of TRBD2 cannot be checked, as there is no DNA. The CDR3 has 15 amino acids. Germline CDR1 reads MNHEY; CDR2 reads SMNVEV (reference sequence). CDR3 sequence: CASSPRTSGNNEQFF.

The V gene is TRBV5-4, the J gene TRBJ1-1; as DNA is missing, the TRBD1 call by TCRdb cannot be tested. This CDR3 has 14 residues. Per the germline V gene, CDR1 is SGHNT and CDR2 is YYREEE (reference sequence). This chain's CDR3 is CASSRGGENTEAFF.

CDR3 residues: CASSARDPRYGYTF. The chain links TRBV7-2 to TRBJ1-2. Per the germline V gene, CDR1 is SGHTA and CDR2 is FQGNSA. The CDR3 runs 14 residues.

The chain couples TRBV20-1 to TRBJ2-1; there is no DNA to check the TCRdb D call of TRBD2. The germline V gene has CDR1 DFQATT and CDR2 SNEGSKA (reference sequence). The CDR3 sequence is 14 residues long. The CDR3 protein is CSASSGRARGEQFF.

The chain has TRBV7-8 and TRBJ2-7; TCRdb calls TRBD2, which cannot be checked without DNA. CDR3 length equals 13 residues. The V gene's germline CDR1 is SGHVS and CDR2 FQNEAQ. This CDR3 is CASSPRLAYEQYF.

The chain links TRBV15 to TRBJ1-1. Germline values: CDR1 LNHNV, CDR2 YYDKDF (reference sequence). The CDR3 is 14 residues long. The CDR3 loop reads CATSGGRANTEAFF.

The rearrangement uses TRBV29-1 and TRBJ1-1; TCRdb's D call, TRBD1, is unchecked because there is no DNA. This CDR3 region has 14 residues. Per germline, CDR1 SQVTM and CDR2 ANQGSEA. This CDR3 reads CSVDPTGGRTEAFF.